These T cell receptor beta chains were read from a single sample in a study of blood T cell repertoires in COVID-19. Produced via immunoSEQ multiplex PCR; TCRdb's table is partial and in-frame only. Here the sample spans about 180,000 clones, about 82% being singletons. Sequences were obtained from peripheral blood. The receptors derive from a man in his 70s with active or convalescent COVID-19. Both conserved end residues are part of each CDR3. D genes are given only for firm matches. Expanded clones are given a class, and other clones once, few, many or no size at all.

D	V	J	size	DNA	CDR3
NA	TRBV5-1	TRBJ1-3	NA	TGCGCCAGCAGCTTGGCCCTAGACAGGGGAAACACCATATATTTT	CASSLALDRGNTIYF
TRBD1	TRBV7-8	TRBJ1-1	NA	TGTGCCAGCAGCCCCCAACAGGGGGGCGCTGAAGCTTTCTTT	CASSPQQGGAEAFF
TRBD1	TRBV9	TRBJ1-3	NA	TGTGCCAGCAGCGTAGATGGACAGGCTGGAAACACCATATATTTT	CASSVDGQAGNTIYF
NA	TRBV15	TRBJ1-4	NA	TGTGCCACCAGCAGAGACAGGGCTTATAATGAAAAACTGTTTTTT	CATSRDRAYNEKLFF
NA	TRBV7-9	TRBJ1-1	NA	TGTGCCAGCAGCTTAGCCAGTCTTGAAGCTTTCTTT	CASSLASLEAFF
NA	TRBV5-6	TRBJ2-6	NA	TGTGCCAGCACGGGAGTCTCTGGGGCCAACGTCCTGACTTTC	CASTGVSGANVLTF
NA	TRBV6-6	TRBJ1-1	NA	TGTGCCAGCAGTTACAAAGGGGTACAGGTCGCTGAAGCTTTCTTT	CASSYKGVQVAEAFF
NA	TRBV3-1/TRBV3-2	TRBJ1-2	NA	TGTGCCAGCAGCCAAGATTCAGGGCAGGGATACTATGGCTACACCTTC	CASSQDSGQGYYGYTF
NA	TRBV5-1	TRBJ2-6	NA	TGCGCCAGCAGCCGGGCAGGCACTAGCTCTGGGGCCTACGTCCTGACTTTC	CASSRAGTSSGAYVLTF
TRBD1	TRBV18	TRBJ1-1	NA	TGTGCCAGCTCACAGGGACAGATGAACACTGAAGCTTTCTTT	CASSQGQMNTEAFF
NA	TRBV12-3/TRBV12-4	TRBJ2-5	NA	TGTGCCAGCAGTTTAGCGAGGTCAGAGACCCAGTACTTC	CASSLARSETQYF
NA	TRBV3-1/TRBV3-2	TRBJ2-2	NA	TGTGCCAGCAGCCGGGGACATACGAACACCGGGGAGCTGTTTTTT	CASSRGHTNTGELFF
NA	TRBV5-1	TRBJ1-1	few	TGCGCCAGCAGCTTGGCAGGGCAGGGGAACACTGAAGCTTTCTTT	CASSLAGQGNTEAFF
NA	TRBV15	TRBJ1-2	few	TGTGCCACCAGCAGAGTGGCGGGTAACTATGGCTACACCTTC	CATSRVAGNYGYTF
TRBD1	TRBV10-3	TRBJ1-2	NA	TGTGCCATCAGTCTCTCGGGACAGGGGTCTAACTATGGCTACACCTTC	CAISLSGQGSNYGYTF
NA	TRBV13	TRBJ2-7	NA	TGTGCCAGCGCCTCCGGGGGTGAGCAGTACTTC	CASASGGEQYF
NA	TRBV6-5	TRBJ2-7	NA	TGTGCCAGCAGGAGGCTGAGCTCCTACGAGCAGTACTTC	CASRRLSSYEQYF
NA	TRBV4-1	TRBJ1-1	NA	TGCGCCAGCAGCCAAGATCCTAACACTGAAGCTTTCTTT	CASSQDPNTEAFF
NA	TRBV28	TRBJ2-3	NA	TGTGCCAGCATCCCTCAGGGTACAGATACGCAGTATTTT	CASIPQGTDTQYF
TRBD1	TRBV7-8	TRBJ1-5	NA	TGTGCCAGCAGCCTTTCCGGGACAGGATTTTATAATCAGCCCCAGCATTTT	CASSLSGTGFYNQPQHF
NA	TRBV9	TRBJ1-6	NA	TGTGCCAGCAGCGGGCAACTAAATTCACCCCTCCACTTT	CASSGQLNSPLHF
TRBD1	TRBV6-5	TRBJ2-7	NA	TGTGCCAGCAAGCCCCCGGGACAGGGGAGGGACGAGCAGTACTTC	CASKPPGQGRDEQYF
TRBD2	TRBV29-1	TRBJ2-1	NA	TGCAGCGTGGTCCTCGCTAGCGGGGGATCCTACAATGAGCAGTTCTTC	CSVVLASGGSYNEQFF
NA	TRBV2	TRBJ1-5	NA	TGTGCCAGCAGCCGGGAGGGGAATCAGCCCCAGCATTTT	CASSREGNQPQHF
NA	TRBV6-5	TRBJ2-5	NA	TGTGCCAGCAGTTACGAGACTGGGTACCAAGAGACCCAGTACTTC	CASSYETGYQETQYF
NA	TRBV7-6	TRBJ2-7	NA	TGTGCCAGCAGCCCCCAGGGAGGAATCTACGAGCAGTACTTC	CASSPQGGIYEQYF
TRBD1	TRBV10-3	TRBJ1-6	NA	TGTGCCATTGGGACAGGGGGCTCACCCCTCCACTTT	CAIGTGGSPLHF
NA	TRBV5-1	TRBJ1-1	NA	TGCGCTAGCAGCTCAAGGGGCTACACTGAAGCTTTCTTT	CASSSRGYTEAFF
TRBD1	TRBV7-2	TRBJ2-3	NA	TGTGCCAGCAGCTTCGACAGGGTTGGTGATACGCAGTATTTT	CASSFDRVGDTQYF
NA	TRBV11-3	TRBJ1-1	NA	TGTGCCAGCAGCTTAAGCACGGCGGCGGGAGCTTTCTTT	CASSLSTAAGAFF
NA	TRBV18	TRBJ2-7	NA	TGTGCCAGCTCACTCGACCAGGGAGGAACCTACGAGCAGTACTTC	CASSLDQGGTYEQYF
NA	TRBV11-2	TRBJ1-2	NA	TGTGCCAGCACTGAATCGACAGGTTATGTCTACACCTTC	CASTESTGYVYTF
NA	TRBV6-5	TRBJ2-3	NA	TGTGCCAGCAGTCCGGGACTCTTCACAGATACGCAGTATTTT	CASSPGLFTDTQYF
TRBD2	TRBV7-2	TRBJ2-7	NA	TGTGCCTCCGACGGGGCAGCGGGGGGCCCCTACGAGCAGTACTTC	CASDGAAGGPYEQYF
NA	TRBV5-4	TRBJ2-5	few	TGTGCCAGCAGCTTGAAGTCAGGCCAAGAGACCCAGTACTTC	CASSLKSGQETQYF
NA	TRBV5-6	TRBJ1-6	NA	TGTGCCAGCAGCCCACTTACAGGGTCTTTTGGGTCACCCCTCCACTTT	CASSPLTGSFGSPLHF
TRBD2	TRBV5-5	TRBJ2-1	NA	TGTGCCAGCAGCTTGAAACTAGCGGGAGTGTCGGATTCGGGTGAGCAGTTCTTC	CASSLKLAGVSDSGEQFF
NA	TRBV9	TRBJ2-5	NA	TGTGCCAGCAGCCCTAGCCCCCGGAGGGAGACCCAGTACTTC	CASSPSPRRETQYF
TRBD2	TRBV14	TRBJ2-1	NA	TGTGCCAGCAGCCAAGCTACCGGGACTAGCGGGAGCTCCTACAATGAGCAGTTCTTC	CASSQATGTSGSSYNEQFF
NA	TRBV19	TRBJ1-5	NA	TGTGCCAGTAGTATAGAGGGGGCTCGGCAGCCCCAGCATTTT	CASSIEGARQPQHF
NA	TRBV20-1	TRBJ2-7	NA	TGCAGTGCTTTGGGGAGCGTCGAGCAGTACTTC	CSALGSVEQYF
NA	TRBV30	TRBJ1-3	NA	TGTGCCTGGACGAGGGACTCTGGAAACACCATATATTTT	CAWTRDSGNTIYF
NA	TRBV5-6	TRBJ1-6	once	TGTGCCAGCAGCTTGGTCCAGGGTGTGAATTCACCCCTCCACTTT	CASSLVQGVNSPLHF
NA	TRBV4-1	TRBJ1-4	NA	TGCGCCAGCAGCAAAGACGACAGTGGGGATGAAAAACTGTTTTTT	CASSKDDSGDEKLFF
NA	TRBV6-5	TRBJ1-5	NA	TGTGCCAGCAGTTACCCGGATCAGCCCCAGCATTTT	CASSYPDQPQHF
NA	TRBV7-6	TRBJ1-3	few	TGTGCCAGCAGCTCTGCAGGGGACCAGGGTGGAAACACCATATATTTT	CASSSAGDQGGNTIYF
TRBD2	TRBV7-7	TRBJ2-1	once	TGTGCTAGCAGCGCGAGACTAGCGGGAGGCACGTTGACCTACAATGAGCAGTTCTTC	CASSARLAGGTLTYNEQFF
TRBD2	TRBV4-1	TRBJ2-3	NA	TGCGCCAGCAGCCGCCTCGGACTAGATTACACAGATACGCAGTATTTT	CASSRLGLDYTDTQYF
NA	TRBV7-2	TRBJ2-3	NA	TGTGCCAGCAGCTTAGCCTACGGTATCGCAGATACGCAGTATTTT	CASSLAYGIADTQYF
NA	TRBV19	TRBJ1-2	NA	TGTGCCAGTAGTATCGGACATGTCTATGGCTACACCTTC	CASSIGHVYGYTF
TRBD1	TRBV19	TRBJ1-2	NA	TGTGCCAGTTCTGACAGGGACTATGGCTACACCTTC	CASSDRDYGYTF
TRBD1	TRBV5-1	TRBJ2-7	NA	TGCGCCAGCAGTTTGACGGGACAGTCTTACTCCTACGAGCAGTACTTC	CASSLTGQSYSYEQYF
NA	TRBV27	TRBJ2-5	NA	TGTGCCAGCAGTTTAATCTTCGGTGTAGAGACCCAGTACTTC	CASSLIFGVETQYF
NA	TRBV28	TRBJ2-5	once	TGTGCCAGCAGTTTGGGCCAGGCACAAGAGACCCAGTACTTC	CASSLGQAQETQYF